This TCR beta chain was observed in a study of blood T cells in healthy people across ages. For the second PCR, which ran for about 7 to 11 cycles, a sample-barcoded 5' primer and a J-beta primer mix were used. TCRdb re-derived calls from the 5' RACE reads in MiXCR, one entry per CDR3 protein. The table lists about 840,000 distinct CDR3 sequences, about 27% of them singletons. The CDR3 spans 14 residues. These same records also appear under a second study, on T cells of mothers and their children. That report adds: Each mother gave over 9.5 million TCR beta CDR3 reads; each child, about 2.8 million.

The sequenced sample was blood. V gene TRBV12-3 or TRBV12-4 combines with J gene TRBJ2-7; D unresolved. The tail of the sequence fits TRBJ2-5 better, so the J call may be wrong. The TCR was taken from a middle-aged woman in good health. The CDR3 sequence is CASSGMGIRETQYF. CDR3 DNA sequence: TGTGCCAGCAGTGGGATGGGAATTCGCGAGACCCAGTACTTC.